The clone carrying this T cell receptor (beta chain) appeared a single time. Antigen unknown. The data were obtained in a study of OX40 agonist ivuxolimab in advanced cancers. Background on the study: The study treated patients with ivuxolimab, an agonistic anti-OX40 (CD134) antibody. Points from the study as a whole: Certain nonresponders likewise exhibited a low normalized T-cell clonal expansion. CD8+ T cells averaged more expanded clones than CD4+.

Measured with immunoSEQ multiplex PCR; TCRdb has only the in-frame clones, and not every one. Among approximately 64,000 clones listed, 83% were seen once. The V segment lost 5 bases and the J segment 2 bases; nucleotides outside the gene matches: 10. CDR1 SGHDN and CDR2 FVKESK come from the germline V gene. The CDR3 sequence is 17 residues long. The chain employs TRBV14 and TRBJ2-1, with 9 bases aligning to TRBD2. The clonotype originates from an adult with an advanced solid tumor such as melanoma, head and neck, liver or kidney cancer. The sample consisted of CD4+ or CD8+ T cells sorted from blood, taken in a trial of the OX40 agonist ivuxolimab. CDR3 residues: CASSTARLAATYNEQFF. CDR3 in DNA: TGTGCCAGCAGCACTGCGCGACTAGCGGCCACCTACAATGAGCAGTTCTTC.